This T cell receptor (beta chain) was sequenced for a study of blood T cell repertoires in COVID-19. Background on the study: The analysed material was cDNA or gDNA that came from T cells, B-cell-depleted T cells, or PBMCs.

This CDR3 has 15 amino acids. The germline V gene has CDR1 SGHRS and CDR2 YFSETQ. The V segment lost 4 bases and the J segment 3 bases; nucleotides outside the gene matches: 5. The repertoire was sequenced with immunoSEQ multiplex PCR; TCRdb's copy has only in-frame clones and lacks some. The sample contains fewer than 250,000 clones, approximately 91% of which appear only once. The rearrangement joins TRBV5-1 to TRBJ1-3; 9 nucleotides match TRBD1. This TCR was sampled from a man aged 55-75 years who had recovered from COVID-19. The sample was peripheral blood. CDR3 amino acids: CASSPRQGDGNTIYF. CDR3 DNA: TGCGCCAGCAGCCCCAGACAGGGGGATGGAAACACCATATATTTT.